The clone carrying this TCR beta chain was seen at least ten times. The sample belongs to a study of T cells in Graves' hyperthyroidism and ophthalmopathy. Across the whole study: Pretreatment peripheral blood was obtained at initial diagnosis.

When ophthalmopathy did not progress within 18 months, Graves' hyperthyroidism was considered stable. TCR beta CDR3 region amplification was performed from RNA transcripts. During a first-round RT-PCR of the TCR CDR3, the HTBI primer set was used. One entry per CDR3 protein, called by TCRdb with MiXCR from the multiplex PCR reads. The sample consists of hundreds of thousands of distinct CDR3 sequences, about a fifth of them appearing once. Germline V gene lookup returns CDR1 MNHEY and CDR2 SVGAGI. The CDR3 extends over 13 amino acids. The V and J ends lost 6 bases and 3 bases respectively, with 11 bases between them.

Sequencing was carried out using blood. The rearrangement uses TRBV6-5 and TRBJ1-2; D ambiguous. The TCR comes from a woman aged 18-29 years with Graves' hyperthyroidism. Written as DNA, the CDR3 is TGTGCCAGCAGCAACGGAGGATACTATGGCTACACCTTC. Protein product: CASSNGGYYGYTF.